The clone carrying this TCR beta chain has at least ten counts. Its antigen is not identified. TCRdb called the 5' RACE reads again in MiXCR, with one record for every CDR3 protein. The sample shows approximately 150,000 distinct CDR3 sequences, over 7% of them seen only once. This entry belongs to a study of T cells after yellow fever vaccination. Background on the study: Libraries from low-cell-number fractions were prepared with the SMART-Seq v4 Ultra Low Input RNA kit. General study results and limits: Clones from primary vaccination mostly reappeared after the booster (around 96% CD4, roughly 87% CD8). Researchers report a weaker secondary response that nonetheless peaked faster, day 5 versus 15.

Germline V gene data show CDR1 as LGHNA and CDR2 as YNFKEQ. V dropped 0 bases and J dropped 4; count of bases not matched to a gene: 4. The CDR3 consists of 15 residues. This TCR was recovered from a man younger than 35 who received the YFV17D yellow fever vaccine. The chain combines TRBV4-2 with TRBJ1-1, with TRBD1 matching 8 bases. The sample here was CD8+ T cells sorted from PBMCs, taken 45 days after the yellow fever booster vaccination. DNA of the CDR3: TGTGCCAGCAGCCAAGAGGACAGGGCGGGCACTGAAGCTTTCTTT. Its translation: CASSQEDRAGTEAFF.